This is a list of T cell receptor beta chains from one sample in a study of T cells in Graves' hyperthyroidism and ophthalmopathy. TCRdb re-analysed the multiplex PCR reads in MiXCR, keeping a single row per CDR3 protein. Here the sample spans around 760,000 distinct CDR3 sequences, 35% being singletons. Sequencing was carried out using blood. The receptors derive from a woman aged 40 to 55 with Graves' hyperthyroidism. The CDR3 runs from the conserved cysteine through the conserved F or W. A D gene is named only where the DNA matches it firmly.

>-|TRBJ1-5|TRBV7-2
CASSSVDSAIQPQHF
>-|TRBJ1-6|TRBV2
CASSEDSNSPLHF
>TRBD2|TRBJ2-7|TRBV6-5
CASSSQTSGSNEQYF
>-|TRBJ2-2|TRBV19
CASSTGHRGTGELVF
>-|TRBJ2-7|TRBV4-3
CASSQDRELASSEQYF
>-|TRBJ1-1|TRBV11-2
CASSLEAWGGTEAFF
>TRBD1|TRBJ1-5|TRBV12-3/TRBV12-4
CASSYVTGDFWGPQHF
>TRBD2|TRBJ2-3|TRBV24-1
CATSALTSGRGTDTQYF
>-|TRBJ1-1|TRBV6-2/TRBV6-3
CASTDFSNYTEAFF
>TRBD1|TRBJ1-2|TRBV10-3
CAIRATGTGSHGYTF
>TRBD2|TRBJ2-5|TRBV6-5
CASRGGSYDKETQYF
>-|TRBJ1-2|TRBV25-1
CASSELGEYGYTF
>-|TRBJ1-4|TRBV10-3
CAITDIPNEKLFF
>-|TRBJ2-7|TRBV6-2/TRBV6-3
CASRQDSPNEQYF
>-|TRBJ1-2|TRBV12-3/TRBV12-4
CASSLDRQASRGYTF
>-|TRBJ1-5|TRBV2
CASSEDSSQASNQPQHF
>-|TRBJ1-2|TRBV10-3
CAIRGTHGYTF
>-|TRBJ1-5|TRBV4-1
CASSQVSQQPQHF
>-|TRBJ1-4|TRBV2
CASSDQGINEKLFF
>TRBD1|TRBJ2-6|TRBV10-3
CAISPGQNEAF
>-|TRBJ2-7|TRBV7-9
CASSLDWPGGAGNEQYF
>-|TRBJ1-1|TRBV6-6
CASSSTGAGTEAFF
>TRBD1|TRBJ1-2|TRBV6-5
CASSLVSGQPGYTF
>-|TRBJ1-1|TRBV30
CAWTSGTVAFF
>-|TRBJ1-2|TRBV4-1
CASSQPTTGRRGYTF
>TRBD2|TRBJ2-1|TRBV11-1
CAGGGGLYGQFF
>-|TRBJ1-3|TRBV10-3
CAIIGSGNTIYF
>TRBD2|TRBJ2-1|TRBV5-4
CASSLAGRLATNEQFF
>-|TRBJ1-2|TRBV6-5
CASSYSGGTLYGYTF
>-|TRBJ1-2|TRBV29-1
CSATGTEYGYTF
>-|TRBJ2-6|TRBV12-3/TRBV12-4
CASSKNSGANVLTF
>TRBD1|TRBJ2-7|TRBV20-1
CSGMDRGRNEQYF
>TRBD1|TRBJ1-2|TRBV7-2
CASRLTPDRDYGYTF
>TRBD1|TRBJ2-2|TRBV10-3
CAIRKHRDRDGELFF
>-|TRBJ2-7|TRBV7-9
CASSLVGGKLAYEQYF
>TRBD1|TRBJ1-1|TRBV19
CASSRDSLNTEAFF
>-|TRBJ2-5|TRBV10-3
CASSMSQGGEETQYF
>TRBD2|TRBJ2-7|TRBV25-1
CASSESSGTSNEQYF
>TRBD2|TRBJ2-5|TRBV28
CASTPLAGGVWETQYF
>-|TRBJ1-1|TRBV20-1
CSARLDRSLKSTEAFF
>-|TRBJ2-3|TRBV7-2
CASSPTDYTDTQYF
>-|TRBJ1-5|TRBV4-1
CASSQDRGYSNQPQHF
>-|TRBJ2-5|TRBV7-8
CASSLGRLQETQYF
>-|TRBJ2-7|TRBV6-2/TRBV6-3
CASSYSSARASSYEQYF
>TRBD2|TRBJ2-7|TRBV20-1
CSAMGLAGQYEQYF
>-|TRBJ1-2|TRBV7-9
CASSQSSSWGGEGYTF
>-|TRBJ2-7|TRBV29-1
CSVAWAYEQYF
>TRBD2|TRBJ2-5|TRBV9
CASSVFGGSETQYF
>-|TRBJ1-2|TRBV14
CASSQDRTPGGYTF
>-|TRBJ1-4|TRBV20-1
CSARDMAHVFF
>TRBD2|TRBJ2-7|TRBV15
CATSGDGDGGSYEQYF
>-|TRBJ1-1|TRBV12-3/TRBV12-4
CASSFSTEAFF
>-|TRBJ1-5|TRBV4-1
CASSQEGQASQPQHF
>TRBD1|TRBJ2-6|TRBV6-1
CASTQGDSGANVLTF
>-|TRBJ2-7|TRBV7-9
CASSPALAQYF
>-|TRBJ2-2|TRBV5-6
CASRPLLYNTGELFF